This TCR beta chain is drawn from a study of T cells in Graves' hyperthyroidism and ophthalmopathy. This CDR3 comprises 14 residues. Trimming removed 4 bases at V and 8 bases at J, with 16 bases between. Germline assignment: CDR1 LGHDT and CDR2 YNNKEL (reference sequence). Researchers amplified the TCR beta CDR3 regions from RNA transcripts. The HTBI primer set drove a first-round RT-PCR of the TCR CDR3. TCRdb recomputed calls from the multiplex PCR reads with MiXCR, one row per CDR3 protein. The sample has more than 550,000 distinct CDR3 sequences, approximately 15% seen once. The J gene is TRBJ2-3, the V gene TRBV3-1; TRBD1 might be the D (6 bases). The source is a man in his fifties with Graves' hyperthyroidism. The sequenced material came from blood. CDR3: CASSPNYRAPTQYF. The CDR3 nucleotides are TGTGCCAGCAGCCCCAACTACAGGGCCCCTACGCAGTATTTT.